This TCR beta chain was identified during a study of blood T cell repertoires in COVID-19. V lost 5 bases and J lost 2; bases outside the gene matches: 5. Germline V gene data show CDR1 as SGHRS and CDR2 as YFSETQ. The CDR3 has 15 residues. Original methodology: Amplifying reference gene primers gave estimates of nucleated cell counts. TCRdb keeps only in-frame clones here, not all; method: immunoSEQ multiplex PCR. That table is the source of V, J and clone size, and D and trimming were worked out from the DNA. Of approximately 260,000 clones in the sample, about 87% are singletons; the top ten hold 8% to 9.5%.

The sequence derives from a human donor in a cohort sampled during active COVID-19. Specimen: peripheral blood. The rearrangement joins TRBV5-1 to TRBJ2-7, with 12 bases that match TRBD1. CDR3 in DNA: TGCGCCAGCAGTACCGGGACAGGGGGCGCCTACGAGCAGTACTTC. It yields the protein CASSTGTGGAYEQYF. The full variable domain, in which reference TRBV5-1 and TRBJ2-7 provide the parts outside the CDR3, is KAGVTQTPRYLIKTRGQQVTLSCSPISGHRSVSWYQQTPGQGLQFLFEYFSETQRNKGNFPGRFSGRQFSNSRSEMNVSTLELGDSALYLCASSTGTGGAYEQYFGPGTRLTVT.